This is a list of T cell receptor beta chains from one sample in a study of T-cell memory formation after mild COVID-19. TCRdb re-analysed the 5' RACE reads in MiXCR, keeping a single row per CDR3 protein. The sample carries 130,000 to 150,000 distinct CDR3 sequences, around 5.8% recorded once. Specimen: PBMCs or a T cell subset sorted from them (not recorded which). Receptors originate from an adult woman who had mild COVID-19 (a few samples of this study predate the infection). Cell type and time point are not known. Each CDR3 is given with its conserved first and last residue. A D gene is named only where the DNA matches it firmly. The size entry is marked missing in some rows and otherwise reads once, few, many or a size class.

cdr3_length: 15
clone_size: few
d_call: .
j_call: TRBJ1-4
v_call: TRBV4-2
cdr3_nt: TGTGCCAGCAGCCAAGAACCTACTGCTAATGAAAAACTGTTTTTT
cdr3_aa: CASSQEPTANEKLFF

cdr3_length: 13
clone_size: many
d_call: .
j_call: TRBJ2-3
v_call: TRBV3-1
cdr3_nt: TGTGCCAGCAGCCAAGTCATCCGGGATACGCAGTATTTT
cdr3_aa: CASSQVIRDTQYF

cdr3_length: 10
clone_size: few
d_call: .
j_call: TRBJ2-7
v_call: TRBV29-1
cdr3_nt: TGCAGCGTTGCAGAGTACGAGCAGTACTTC
cdr3_aa: CSVAEYEQYF

cdr3_length: 16
clone_size: many
d_call: .
j_call: TRBJ2-2
v_call: TRBV15
cdr3_nt: TGTGCCACCAGCAGAGTACGGACAGCAATCACCGGGGAGCTGTTTTTT
cdr3_aa: CATSRVRTAITGELFF

cdr3_length: 16
clone_size: many
d_call: TRBD1
j_call: TRBJ2-5
v_call: TRBV18
cdr3_nt: TGTGCCAGCTCGCCGGGACAGGGGGCGAGGGGAGAGACCCAGTACTTC
cdr3_aa: CASSPGQGARGETQYF

cdr3_length: 13
clone_size: .
d_call: .
j_call: TRBJ2-5
v_call: TRBV27
cdr3_nt: TGTGCCAGCAGCCACGGGGGGCCGGAGACCCAGTACTTC
cdr3_aa: CASSHGGPETQYF

cdr3_length: 16
clone_size: many
d_call: TRBD2
j_call: TRBJ2-3
v_call: TRBV6-6
cdr3_nt: TGTGCCAGCAGTTACCTAGCGGGAGGGAGCACAGATACGCAGTATTTT
cdr3_aa: CASSYLAGGSTDTQYF

cdr3_length: 15
clone_size: .
d_call: .
j_call: TRBJ2-7
v_call: TRBV3-1
cdr3_nt: TGTGCCAGCAGCGCAAGGGTTGACCCACTCTACGAGCAGTACTTC
cdr3_aa: CASSARVDPLYEQYF

cdr3_length: 12
clone_size: few
d_call: .
j_call: TRBJ2-1
v_call: TRBV12-3/TRBV12-4
cdr3_nt: TGTGCCAGCAGTTGGGCAAACAATGAGCAGTTCTTC
cdr3_aa: CASSWANNEQFF

cdr3_length: 13
clone_size: once
d_call: TRBD2
j_call: TRBJ2-1
v_call: TRBV6-5
cdr3_nt: TGTGCCAGCAAAAACGGGGGGGCCCCTGAGCAGTTCTTC
cdr3_aa: CASKNGGAPEQFF

cdr3_length: 14
clone_size: many
d_call: .
j_call: TRBJ2-4
v_call: TRBV7-9
cdr3_nt: TGTGCCAGCAGCCCTGGCCTAGCCAAAAACATTCAGTACTTC
cdr3_aa: CASSPGLAKNIQYF

cdr3_length: 14
clone_size: many
d_call: .
j_call: TRBJ2-1
v_call: TRBV29-1
cdr3_nt: TGCAGCGTTGAGAACCTAGGGAGCTACAATGAGCAGTTCTTC
cdr3_aa: CSVENLGSYNEQFF

cdr3_length: 12
clone_size: many
d_call: .
j_call: TRBJ2-5
v_call: TRBV29-1
cdr3_nt: TGCAGCGTTGAGGAGCTTCAAGAGACCCAGTACTTC
cdr3_aa: CSVEELQETQYF

cdr3_length: 15
clone_size: .
d_call: TRBD1
j_call: TRBJ2-7
v_call: TRBV6-6
cdr3_nt: TGTGCCAGCAGTTACCAGGGACAGACCGGTTACGAGCAGTACTTC
cdr3_aa: CASSYQGQTGYEQYF

cdr3_length: 13
clone_size: .
d_call: TRBD2
j_call: TRBJ2-3
v_call: TRBV30
cdr3_nt: TGTGCCTGGTTAGCGGGGGGGAAAGATACGCAGTATTTT
cdr3_aa: CAWLAGGKDTQYF

cdr3_length: 14
clone_size: many
d_call: .
j_call: TRBJ2-7
v_call: TRBV5-1
cdr3_nt: TGCGCCAGCAGCTTGGGAGGACAGATTGGCGAGCAGTACTTC
cdr3_aa: CASSLGGQIGEQYF

cdr3_length: 15
clone_size: few
d_call: TRBD1
j_call: TRBJ1-4
v_call: TRBV7-9
cdr3_nt: TGTGCCAGCTCCGACAGGGGGCAGTGGGGTGAAAAACTGTTTTTT
cdr3_aa: CASSDRGQWGEKLFF

cdr3_length: 15
clone_size: many
d_call: TRBD1
j_call: TRBJ2-5
v_call: TRBV20-1
cdr3_nt: TGCAGTGCTAGTGGGTTGGGACAGGGCTACCGGACCCAGTACTTC
cdr3_aa: CSASGLGQGYRTQYF

cdr3_length: 13
clone_size: many
d_call: .
j_call: TRBJ2-7
v_call: TRBV20-1
cdr3_nt: TGCAGGCTAGCTCGGGGAGATCGGTACGAGCAGTACTTC
cdr3_aa: CRLARGDRYEQYF

cdr3_length: 16
clone_size: .
d_call: .
j_call: TRBJ1-5
v_call: TRBV19
cdr3_nt: TGTGCCAGTAGGGCGGGAGTTGTATATAGCAATCAGCCCCAGCATTTT
cdr3_aa: CASRAGVVYSNQPQHF

cdr3_length: 14
clone_size: many
d_call: .
j_call: TRBJ1-1
v_call: TRBV2
cdr3_nt: TGTGCCAGCAGTGTAGGCGGGGTGAACACTGAAGCTTTCTTT
cdr3_aa: CASSVGGVNTEAFF

cdr3_length: 15
clone_size: few
d_call: .
j_call: TRBJ1-2
v_call: TRBV19
cdr3_nt: TGTGCCAGGCGATTGGGGTCCCCATGTTATGGAGGCTACACCTTC
cdr3_aa: CARRLGSPCYGGYTF

cdr3_length: 18
clone_size: .
d_call: .
j_call: TRBJ2-3
v_call: TRBV15
cdr3_nt: TGTGCCACCAGCAGAGTATTGAACCGGCAGGGGTTTTCTGATACGCAGTATTTT
cdr3_aa: CATSRVLNRQGFSDTQYF

cdr3_length: 17
clone_size: .
d_call: .
j_call: TRBJ2-7
v_call: TRBV7-2
cdr3_nt: TGTGCCAGCAGCTTAGCGGGGAGAGGCAAACCCTCCTACGAGCAGTACTTC
cdr3_aa: CASSLAGRGKPSYEQYF

cdr3_length: 15
clone_size: many
d_call: .
j_call: TRBJ2-7
v_call: TRBV12-3/TRBV12-4
cdr3_nt: TGTGCCAGCAGTACTTACTTGGGGTCTGCCTACGAGCAGTACTTC
cdr3_aa: CASSTYLGSAYEQYF

cdr3_length: 14
clone_size: .
d_call: TRBD1
j_call: TRBJ1-2
v_call: TRBV5-1
cdr3_nt: TGCGCCAGCAGCGAAGGGACAGGGGGCGAGGACTACACCTTC
cdr3_aa: CASSEGTGGEDYTF

cdr3_length: 14
clone_size: few
d_call: .
j_call: TRBJ2-7
v_call: TRBV29-1
cdr3_nt: TGCAGCGTTGCGGACCTACCGGGAGACTACGAGCAGTACTTC
cdr3_aa: CSVADLPGDYEQYF

cdr3_length: 13
clone_size: few
d_call: .
j_call: TRBJ1-5
v_call: TRBV4-1
cdr3_nt: TGCGCCAGCAGCCAAAATCCGTATCAGCCCCAGCATTTT
cdr3_aa: CASSQNPYQPQHF

cdr3_length: 14
clone_size: many
d_call: TRBD2
j_call: TRBJ2-7
v_call: TRBV7-2
cdr3_nt: TGTGCCAGCAGCTTAGGCCCGACTAGCCCCGAGCAGTACTTC
cdr3_aa: CASSLGPTSPEQYF

cdr3_length: 16
clone_size: .
d_call: .
j_call: TRBJ2-6
v_call: TRBV7-6
cdr3_nt: TGTGCCAGCAGCCGCGGGCCAGAGTCTGGGGCCAACGTCCTGACTTTC
cdr3_aa: CASSRGPESGANVLTF

cdr3_length: 12
clone_size: few
d_call: .
j_call: TRBJ1-6
v_call: TRBV7-9
cdr3_nt: TGTGCCAGCAGCTTGGGGGAGTCACCCCTCCACTTT
cdr3_aa: CASSLGESPLHF

cdr3_length: 12
clone_size: .
d_call: .
j_call: TRBJ2-7
v_call: TRBV18
cdr3_nt: TGTGCCAGCTCACCCCTATCCTACGAGCAGTACTTC
cdr3_aa: CASSPLSYEQYF

cdr3_length: 15
clone_size: many
d_call: TRBD2
j_call: TRBJ2-1
v_call: TRBV20-1
cdr3_nt: TGCAGTGCTCCCGGGACTAGCGGGAGTGTCGATGAGCAGTTCTTC
cdr3_aa: CSAPGTSGSVDEQFF

cdr3_length: 15
clone_size: few
d_call: .
j_call: TRBJ1-5
v_call: TRBV12-3/TRBV12-4
cdr3_nt: TGTGCCAGCAGTTTGTGGCAGACTGGCAATCAGCCCCAGCATTTT
cdr3_aa: CASSLWQTGNQPQHF

cdr3_length: 15
clone_size: many
d_call: TRBD2
j_call: TRBJ2-1
v_call: TRBV12-3/TRBV12-4
cdr3_nt: TGTGCCAGCAGTTTAAGCGGGGGGGCATCCAATGAGCAGTTCTTC
cdr3_aa: CASSLSGGASNEQFF

cdr3_length: 16
clone_size: many
d_call: TRBD2
j_call: TRBJ2-3
v_call: TRBV20-1
cdr3_nt: TGCAGTGCTAGACCACCGGGAGGACTAGCAACAGATACGCAGTATTTT
cdr3_aa: CSARPPGGLATDTQYF

cdr3_length: 16
clone_size: many
d_call: .
j_call: TRBJ2-3
v_call: TRBV24-1
cdr3_nt: TGTGCCACCAGTGGTCCATGGTCTTCAATGTCAGATACGCAGTATTTT
cdr3_aa: CATSGPWSSMSDTQYF

cdr3_length: 18
clone_size: many
d_call: .
j_call: TRBJ2-3
v_call: TRBV6-5
cdr3_nt: TGTGCCAGCAGTATCGGGCTCCGGGACTCCTACTGCACAGATACGCAGTATTTT
cdr3_aa: CASSIGLRDSYCTDTQYF

cdr3_length: 17
clone_size: few
d_call: TRBD2
j_call: TRBJ2-3
v_call: TRBV5-1
cdr3_nt: TGCGCCAGCAGCTTACCTAGCGGGGGGCTTAGCACAGATACGCAGTATTTT
cdr3_aa: CASSLPSGGLSTDTQYF

cdr3_length: 16
clone_size: many
d_call: .
j_call: TRBJ2-6
v_call: TRBV20-1
cdr3_nt: TGCAGTGCTAGGGAGACGGTGCCCTCTGGGGCCAACGTCCTGACTTTC
cdr3_aa: CSARETVPSGANVLTF

cdr3_length: 16
clone_size: .
d_call: .
j_call: TRBJ2-3
v_call: TRBV25-1
cdr3_nt: TGTGCCAGCAGTGAATACCCGGCCTCTAGCACAGATACGCAGTATTTT
cdr3_aa: CASSEYPASSTDTQYF

cdr3_length: 14
clone_size: .
d_call: TRBD1
j_call: TRBJ1-2
v_call: TRBV20-1
cdr3_nt: TGCAGTGCTCCCCGCCTATTTGACAGGGCCGGCTACACCTTC
cdr3_aa: CSAPRLFDRAGYTF

cdr3_length: 14
clone_size: .
d_call: .
j_call: TRBJ2-5
v_call: TRBV5-1
cdr3_nt: TGCGCCAGCAGTCCAGGGACAAACCAAGAGACCCAGTACTTC
cdr3_aa: CASSPGTNQETQYF

cdr3_length: 14
clone_size: many
d_call: .
j_call: TRBJ1-5
v_call: TRBV25-1
cdr3_nt: TGTGCCAGCAGTGTGTCCGGGGGCAATCAGCCCCAGCATTTT
cdr3_aa: CASSVSGGNQPQHF

cdr3_length: 18
clone_size: many
d_call: .
j_call: TRBJ2-4
v_call: TRBV5-1
cdr3_nt: TGCGCCAGCAGCTCGACCTCGGGACGGCGGGGAGCCAAAAACATTCAGTACTTC
cdr3_aa: CASSSTSGRRGAKNIQYF

cdr3_length: 18
clone_size: .
d_call: .
j_call: TRBJ1-2
v_call: TRBV19
cdr3_nt: TGTGCCAGTAGTATAGATCTGATGGGGACACTCTCTAACTATGGCTACACCTTC
cdr3_aa: CASSIDLMGTLSNYGYTF